One sample yielded the 9 T cell receptor beta chains listed below, sequenced in a study of cytotoxic CD8 clonotypes in ibrutinib-treated CLL. This table comes from immunoSEQ multiplex PCR, and its TCRdb copy is limited to in-frame clones, with some not included. The table lists fewer than 150,000 clones, around four fifths of them singletons. The material was PBMCs, obtained after 24 months of ibrutinib treatment. These receptors all stem from a human donor with chronic lymphocytic leukemia.

The rearrangement joins TRBV7-8 to TRBJ2-4; TRBD1 matches 8 bases. Germline trimming cut 5 bases from V and 3 bases from J; bases unmatched to any gene: 6. The CDR3 sequence is 15 residues long. The germline gives CDR1 SGHVS, CDR2 FQNEAQ. CDR3 DNA sequence: TGTGCCAGCAGCCCTCGACAGGGGCTCAAAAACATTCAGTACTTC. Residues: CASSPRQGLKNIQYF.

On this clone itself: Different DNA sequences within this sample yield the same CDR3. The rearrangement uses TRBV4-3 and TRBJ2-7, with 15 bases that match TRBD2. Per germline, CDR1 LGHNA and CDR2 YSLEER. The CDR3 extends over 15 amino acids. The CDR3 reads CASSGTSGGYYEQYF. In nucleotides, the CDR3 is TGCGCTAGCTCGGGGACTAGCGGGGGGTACTACGAGCAGTACTTC.

The V and J genes are TRBV6-1 and TRBJ2-2; D gene ambiguous. With 4 bases removed from V and 0 bases from J, the gap between germline ends came to 6 bases. CDR1 is MNHNS, CDR2 SASEGT, per germline. The CDR3 has 14 amino acids. The CDR3 nucleotides are TGTGCCAGCAGTGGTCTGTCGAACACCGGGGAGCTGTTTTTT. Its protein is CASSGLSNTGELFF.

This clone was picked up one time. In DNA, the CDR3 is TGTGCCAGCACTCTAAAGGGCAATAGCAATCAGCCCCAGCATTTT. Its protein product is CASTLKGNSNQPQHF. V and J are TRBV27 and TRBJ1-5, with unresolved D. Deletions cut 7 bases from V and 0 bases from J, with 13 bases between. Germline CDR1 reads MNHEY; CDR2 reads SMNVEV (reference sequence). The CDR3 spans 15 residues.

The chain has TRBV2 and TRBJ2-2; D remains unclear. The CDR3 sequence is 14 residues long. V dropped 6 bases and J dropped 3 bases, with 11 bases sitting between them. The germline V gene has CDR1 SNHLY and CDR2 FYNNEI. CDR3 in DNA: TGTGCCAGCAGGGTAGGACGGGACACCGGGGAGCTGTTTTTT. This encodes CASRVGRDTGELFF.

The gene calls are TRBV27 and TRBJ2-7, with D possibly being TRBD1 (5 bases). Germline V CDR1 and CDR2: MNHEY, SMNVEV (reference sequence). The CDR3 has 15 amino acids. Trimming removed 2 bases from V and 5 bases from J, with 16 bases in between. The CDR3: CASSLGAPGIHEQYF. In nucleotides, the CDR3 is TGTGCCAGCAGTTTAGGGGCGCCGGGCATCCACGAGCAGTACTTC.

V gene TRBV7-2 combines with J gene TRBJ2-3; TRBD2 aligns across 11 bases. The V segment lost 5 bases and the J segment 4 bases; nucleotides outside the gene matches: 5. Germline values: CDR1 SGHTA, CDR2 FQGNSA. The CDR3 contains 15 residues. CDR3 amino acids: CASSQTSGAADTQYF. In DNA, the CDR3 is TGTGCCAGCAGCCAGACTAGCGGGGCGGCAGATACGCAGTATTTT. Variable domain in full (rest from reference TRBV7-2 and TRBJ2-3): GAGVSQSPSNKVTEKGKDVELRCDPISGHTALYWYRQSLGQGLEFLIYFQGNSAPDKSGLPSDRFSAERTGGSVSTLTIQRTQQEDSAVYLCASSQTSGAADTQYFGPGTRLTVL.

The V call is TRBV6-5, the J call TRBJ2-1, with 9 nucleotides matching TRBD2. Germline V gene lookup returns CDR1 MNHEY and CDR2 SVGAGI. CDR3 length: 14 residues. V trimming: 5 bases; J trimming: 1 base; junction bases outside the gene matches: 0. CDR3 amino acids: CASSTSGSYNEQFF. The CDR3 nucleotides read TGTGCCAGCAGTACTAGCGGGTCCTACAATGAGCAGTTCTTC.

This chain uses TRBV7-8 with TRBJ2-5; D not certain. This CDR3 is 17 amino acids long. Germline V lookup: CDR1 SGHVS, CDR2 FQNEAQ. Trimming pared 5 bases from V and 3 bases from J, leaving 22 bases between. The DNA for the CDR3 is TGTGCCAGCAGCACTGTAGTCCCGGGCCGTCGAAAAGAGACCCAGTACTTC. Translated, it gives CASSTVVPGRRKETQYF.